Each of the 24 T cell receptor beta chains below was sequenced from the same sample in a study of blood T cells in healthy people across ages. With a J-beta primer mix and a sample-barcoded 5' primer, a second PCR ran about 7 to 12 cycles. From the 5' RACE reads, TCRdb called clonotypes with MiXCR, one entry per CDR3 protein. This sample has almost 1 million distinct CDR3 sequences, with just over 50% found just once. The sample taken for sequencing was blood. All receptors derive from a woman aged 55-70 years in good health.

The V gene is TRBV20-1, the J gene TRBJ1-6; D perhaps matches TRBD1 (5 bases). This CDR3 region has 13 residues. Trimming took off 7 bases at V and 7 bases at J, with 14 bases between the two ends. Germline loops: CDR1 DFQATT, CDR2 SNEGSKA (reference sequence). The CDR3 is CSGVGPLNSPLHF. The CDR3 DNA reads TGCAGTGGGGTGGGACCTTTAAATTCACCCCTCCACTTT.

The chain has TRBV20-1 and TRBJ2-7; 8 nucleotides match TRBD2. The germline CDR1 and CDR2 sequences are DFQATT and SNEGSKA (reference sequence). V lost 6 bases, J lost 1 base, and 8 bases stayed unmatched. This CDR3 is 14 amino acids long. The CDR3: CSAVREGRSYEQYF. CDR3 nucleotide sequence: TGCAGTGCGGTCCGGGAGGGCCGGTCCTACGAGCAGTACTTC.

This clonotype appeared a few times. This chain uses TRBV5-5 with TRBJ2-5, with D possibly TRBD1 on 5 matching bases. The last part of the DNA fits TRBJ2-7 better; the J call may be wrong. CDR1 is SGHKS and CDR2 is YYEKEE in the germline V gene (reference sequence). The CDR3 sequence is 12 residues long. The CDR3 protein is CASSGRVDEQYF. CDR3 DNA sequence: TGTGCCAGCAGCGGCAGGGTAGACGAGCAGTACTTC.

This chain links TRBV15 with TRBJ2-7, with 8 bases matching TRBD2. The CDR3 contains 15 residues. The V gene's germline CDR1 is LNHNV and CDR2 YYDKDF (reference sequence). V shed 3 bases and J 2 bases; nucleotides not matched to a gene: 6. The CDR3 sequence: CATSSGRGLAYEQYF. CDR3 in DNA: TGTGCCACCAGCAGCGGGAGGGGTCTGGCCTACGAGCAGTACTTC.

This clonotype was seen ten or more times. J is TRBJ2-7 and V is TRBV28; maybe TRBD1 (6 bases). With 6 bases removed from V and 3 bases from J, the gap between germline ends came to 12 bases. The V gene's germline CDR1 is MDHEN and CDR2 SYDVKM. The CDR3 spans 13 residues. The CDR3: CASRGTGFYEQYF. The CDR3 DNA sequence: TGTGCCAGCAGGGGAACAGGGTTCTACGAGCAGTACTTC.

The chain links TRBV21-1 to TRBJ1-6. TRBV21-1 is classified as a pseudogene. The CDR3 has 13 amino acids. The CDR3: CASSMEWRSPLHF. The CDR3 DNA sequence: TGTGCCAGCAGCATGGAGTGGCGATCACCCCTCCACTTT.

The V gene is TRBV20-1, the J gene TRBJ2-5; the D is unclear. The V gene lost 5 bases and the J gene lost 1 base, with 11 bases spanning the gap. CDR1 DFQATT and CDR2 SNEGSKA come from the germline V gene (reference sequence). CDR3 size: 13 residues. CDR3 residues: CSAPDLGQETQYF. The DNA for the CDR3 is TGCAGTGCTCCCGACCTCGGCCAAGAGACCCAGTACTTC.

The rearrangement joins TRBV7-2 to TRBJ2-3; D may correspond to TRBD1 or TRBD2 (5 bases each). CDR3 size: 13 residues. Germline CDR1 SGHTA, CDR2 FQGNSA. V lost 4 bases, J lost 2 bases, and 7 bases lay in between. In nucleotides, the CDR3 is TGTGCCAGCAGCTGGGACCCCACAGATACGCAGTATTTT. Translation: CASSWDPTDTQYF.

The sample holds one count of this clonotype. CDR3 in amino acids: CSAHRLGGSYNEQFF. CDR3 nucleotides: TGCAGTGCCCATCGCCTAGGGGGCTCCTACAATGAGCAGTTCTTC. V is TRBV20-1 and J is TRBJ2-1, with D perhaps TRBD1 (6 bases). There are 15 residues in the CDR3. Trimming pared 6 bases from V and 0 bases from J, leaving 15 bases between. The germline V gene encodes CDR1 DFQATT and CDR2 SNEGSKA (reference sequence).

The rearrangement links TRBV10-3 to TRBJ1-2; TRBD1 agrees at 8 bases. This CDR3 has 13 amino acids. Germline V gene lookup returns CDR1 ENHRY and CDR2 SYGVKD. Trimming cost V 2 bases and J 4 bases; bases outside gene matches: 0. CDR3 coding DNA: TGTGCCATCAGTGAGACAGGGGGCTATGGCTACACCTTC. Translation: CAISETGGYGYTF.

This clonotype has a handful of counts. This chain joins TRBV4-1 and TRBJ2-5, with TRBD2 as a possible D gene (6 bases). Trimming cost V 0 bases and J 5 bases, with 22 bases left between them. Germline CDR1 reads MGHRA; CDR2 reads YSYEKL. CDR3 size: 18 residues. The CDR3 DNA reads TGCGCCAGCAGCCAAGAGTACAGCGGGTACTCCTTTAGCGAGACCCAGTACTTC. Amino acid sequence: CASSQEYSGYSFSETQYF.

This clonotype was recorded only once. The CDR3 reads CASSQEMTGGPTDTQYF. The CDR3 nucleotides read TGTGCCAGCAGCCAAGAGATGACGGGAGGGCCGACAGATACGCAGTATTTT. The rearrangement joins TRBV4-2 to TRBJ2-3; 8 bases align to TRBD2. CDR1 is LGHNA and CDR2 is YNFKEQ in the germline V gene. The CDR3 has 17 residues. Germline trimming cut 0 bases from V and 3 bases from J; bases unmatched to any gene: 8.

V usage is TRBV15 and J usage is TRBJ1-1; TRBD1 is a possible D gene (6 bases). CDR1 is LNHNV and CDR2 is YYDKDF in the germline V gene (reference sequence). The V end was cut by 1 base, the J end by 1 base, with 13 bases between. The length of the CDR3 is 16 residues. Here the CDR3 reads CATSRAWQGQNTEAFF. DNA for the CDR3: TGTGCCACCAGCAGAGCGTGGCAGGGGCAGAACACTGAAGCTTTCTTT.

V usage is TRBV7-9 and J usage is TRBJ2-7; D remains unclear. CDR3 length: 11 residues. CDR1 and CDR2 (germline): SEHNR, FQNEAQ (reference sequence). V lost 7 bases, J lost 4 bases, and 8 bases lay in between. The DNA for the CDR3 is TGTGCCAGCACCGCTCGATACGAGCAGTACTTC. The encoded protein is CASTARYEQYF.

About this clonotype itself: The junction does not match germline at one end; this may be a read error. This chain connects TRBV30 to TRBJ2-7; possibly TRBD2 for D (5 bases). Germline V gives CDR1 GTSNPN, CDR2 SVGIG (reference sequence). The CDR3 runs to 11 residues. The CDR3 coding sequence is TGTGCCGGGAGTCGGAACTACGAGCAGTACTTC. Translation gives CAGSRNYEQYF. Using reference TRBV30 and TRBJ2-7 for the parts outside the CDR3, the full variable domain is SQTIHQWPATLVQPVGSPLSLECTVEGTSNPNLYWYRQAAGRGLQLLFYSVGIGQISSEVPQNLSASRPQDRQFILSSKKLLLSDSGFYLCAGSRNYEQYFGPGTRLTVT.

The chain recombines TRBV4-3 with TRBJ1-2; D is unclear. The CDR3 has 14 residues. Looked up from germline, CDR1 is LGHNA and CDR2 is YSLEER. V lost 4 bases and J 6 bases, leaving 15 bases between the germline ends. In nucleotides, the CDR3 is TGCGCCAGCAGCCTCATGGGCAGAACGGATGGCTACACCTTC. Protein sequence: CASSLMGRTDGYTF.

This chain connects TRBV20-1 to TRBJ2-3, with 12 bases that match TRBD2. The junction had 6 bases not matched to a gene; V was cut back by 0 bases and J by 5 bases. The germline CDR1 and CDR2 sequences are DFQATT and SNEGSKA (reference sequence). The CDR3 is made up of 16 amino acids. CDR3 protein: CSARDRTSGTGDTQYF. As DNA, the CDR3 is TGCAGTGCTAGAGACCGGACTAGCGGGACGGGAGATACGCAGTATTTT.

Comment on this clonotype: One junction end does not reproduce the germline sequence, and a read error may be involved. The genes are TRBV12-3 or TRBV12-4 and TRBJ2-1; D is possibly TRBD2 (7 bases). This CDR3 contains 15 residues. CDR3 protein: CASSSSGGSYNERFF. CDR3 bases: TGTGCCAGCAGTTCGTCGGGGGGCTCCTACAATGAGCGGTTCTTC.

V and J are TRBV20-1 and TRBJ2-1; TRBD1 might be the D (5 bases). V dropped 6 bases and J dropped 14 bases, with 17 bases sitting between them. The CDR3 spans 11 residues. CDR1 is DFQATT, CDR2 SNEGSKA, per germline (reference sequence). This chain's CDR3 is CSATTNGREFF. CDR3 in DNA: TGCAGTGCCACAACTAACGGCAGGGAGTTCTTC.

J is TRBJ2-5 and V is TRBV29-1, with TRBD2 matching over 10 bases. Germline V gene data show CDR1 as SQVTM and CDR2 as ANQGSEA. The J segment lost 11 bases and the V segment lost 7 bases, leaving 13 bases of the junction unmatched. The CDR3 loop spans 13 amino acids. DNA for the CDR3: TGCAGCGCCAGGACTAGCGGTGTTTTTGAGCAGTACTTC. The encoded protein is CSARTSGVFEQYF. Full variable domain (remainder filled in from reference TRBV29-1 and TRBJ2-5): SAVISQKPSRDICQRGTSLTIQCQVDSQVTMMFWYRQQPGQSLTLIATANQGSEATYESGFVIDKFPISRPNLTFSTLTVSNMSPEDSSIYLCSARTSGVFEQYFGPGTRLLVL.

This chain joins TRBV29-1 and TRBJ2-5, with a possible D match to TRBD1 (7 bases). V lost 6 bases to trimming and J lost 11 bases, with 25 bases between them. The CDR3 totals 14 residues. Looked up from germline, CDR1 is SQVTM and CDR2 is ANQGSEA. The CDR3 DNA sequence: TGCAGCGTCCTTCAGGGGGGAAAGTACAATGAGCAGTACTTC. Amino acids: CSVLQGGKYNEQYF.

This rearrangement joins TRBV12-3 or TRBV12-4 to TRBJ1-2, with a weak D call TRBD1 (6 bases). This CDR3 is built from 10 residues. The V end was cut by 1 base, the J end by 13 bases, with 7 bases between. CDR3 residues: CASSLGRGTF. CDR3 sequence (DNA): TGTGCCAGCAGTTTAGGCAGGGGCACCTTC.

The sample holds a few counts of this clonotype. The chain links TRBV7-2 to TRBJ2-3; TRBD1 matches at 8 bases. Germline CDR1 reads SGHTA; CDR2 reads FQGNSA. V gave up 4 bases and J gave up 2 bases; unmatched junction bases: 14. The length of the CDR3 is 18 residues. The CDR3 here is CASSSTGEGTGVTDTQYF. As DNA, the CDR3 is TGTGCCAGCAGCTCAACAGGAGAAGGGACAGGCGTCACAGATACGCAGTATTTT.

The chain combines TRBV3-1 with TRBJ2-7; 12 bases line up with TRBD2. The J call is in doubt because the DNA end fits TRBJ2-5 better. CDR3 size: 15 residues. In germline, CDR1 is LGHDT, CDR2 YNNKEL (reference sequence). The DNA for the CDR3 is TGTGCCAGCAGCCGCCGTGGGACTAGCGGGGAGACCCAGTACTTC. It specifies CASSRRGTSGETQYF.